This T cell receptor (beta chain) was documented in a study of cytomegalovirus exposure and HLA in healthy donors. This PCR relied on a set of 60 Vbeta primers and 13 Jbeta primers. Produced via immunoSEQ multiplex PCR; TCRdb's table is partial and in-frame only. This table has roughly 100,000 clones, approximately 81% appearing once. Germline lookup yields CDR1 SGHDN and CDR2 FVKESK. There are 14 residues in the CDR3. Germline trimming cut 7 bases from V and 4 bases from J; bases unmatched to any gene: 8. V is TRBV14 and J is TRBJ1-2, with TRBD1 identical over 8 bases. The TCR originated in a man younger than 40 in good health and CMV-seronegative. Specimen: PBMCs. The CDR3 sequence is CASTPGQGSYGYTF. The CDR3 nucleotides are TGTGCCAGCACCCCTGGACAGGGAAGCTATGGCTACACCTTC. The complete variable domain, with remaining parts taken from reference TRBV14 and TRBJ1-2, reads EAGVTQFPSHSVIEKGQTVTLRCDPISGHDNLYWYRRVMGKEIKFLLHFVKESKQDESGMPNNRFLAERTGGTYSTLKVQPAELEDSGVYFCASTPGQGSYGYTFGSGTRLTVV.